This TCR beta chain is drawn from a study of blood T cells in healthy people across ages. Study-wide points: Investigators treated diversity estimates from one million T cells as underestimates.

Worth noting for this clonotype: Its specificity is unknown. This could be a read error, since a much larger clone is one nucleotide away.

Germline V gene lookup returns CDR1 SGHRS and CDR2 YFSETQ. The CDR3 has 15 amino acids. J was trimmed by 2 bases and V by 0 bases; bases with no gene match: 2. Sample-barcoded 5' priming and a J-beta primer mix drove a second PCR of roughly 6 to 12 cycles. Via MiXCR, TCRdb re-called the 5' RACE reads, giving one row per CDR3 protein. This sample carries roughly 680,000 distinct CDR3 sequences, roughly half of them seen once, and the ten largest clones take less than 15%. This chain links TRBV5-1 with TRBJ2-5, with 9 bases fitting TRBD1. The sequenced sample consisted of blood. This receptor was identified in a woman at least 80 years old in good health. The DNA of the CDR3 is TGCGCCAGCAGCTTGGAAGGGACAGGGCAAGAGACCCAGTACTTC. Translating it yields CASSLEGTGQETQYF.